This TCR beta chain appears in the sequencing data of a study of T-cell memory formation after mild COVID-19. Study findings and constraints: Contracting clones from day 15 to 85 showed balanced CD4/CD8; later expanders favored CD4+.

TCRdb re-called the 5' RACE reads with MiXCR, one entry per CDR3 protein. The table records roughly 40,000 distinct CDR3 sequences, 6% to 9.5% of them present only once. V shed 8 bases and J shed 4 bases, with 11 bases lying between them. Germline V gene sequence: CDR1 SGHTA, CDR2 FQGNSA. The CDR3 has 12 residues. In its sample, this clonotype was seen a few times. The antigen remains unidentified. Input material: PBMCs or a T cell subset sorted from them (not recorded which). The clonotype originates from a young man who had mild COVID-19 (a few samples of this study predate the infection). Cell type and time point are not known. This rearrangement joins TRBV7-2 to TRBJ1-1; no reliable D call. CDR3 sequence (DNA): TGTGCCAGCGGTGCCCCTACCACTGAAGCTTTCTTT. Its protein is CASGAPTTEAFF.